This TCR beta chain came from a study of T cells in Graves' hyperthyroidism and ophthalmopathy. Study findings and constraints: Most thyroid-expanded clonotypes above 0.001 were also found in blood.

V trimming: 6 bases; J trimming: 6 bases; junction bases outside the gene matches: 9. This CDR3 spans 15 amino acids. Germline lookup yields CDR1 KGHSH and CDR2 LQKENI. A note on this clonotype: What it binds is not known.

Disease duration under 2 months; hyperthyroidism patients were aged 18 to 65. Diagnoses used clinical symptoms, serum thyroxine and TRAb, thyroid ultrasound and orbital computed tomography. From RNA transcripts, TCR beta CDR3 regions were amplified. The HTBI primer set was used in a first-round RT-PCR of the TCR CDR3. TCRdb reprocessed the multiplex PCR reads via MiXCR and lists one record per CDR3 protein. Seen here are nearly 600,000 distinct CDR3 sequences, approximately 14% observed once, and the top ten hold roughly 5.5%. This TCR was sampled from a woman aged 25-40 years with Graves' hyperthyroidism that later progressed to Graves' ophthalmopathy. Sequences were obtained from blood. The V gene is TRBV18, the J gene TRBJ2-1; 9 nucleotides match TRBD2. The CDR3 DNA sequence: TGTGCCAGCTCCCGAAAGGGCGGGAGGGCCAATGAGCAGTTCTTC. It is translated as CASSRKGGRANEQFF.